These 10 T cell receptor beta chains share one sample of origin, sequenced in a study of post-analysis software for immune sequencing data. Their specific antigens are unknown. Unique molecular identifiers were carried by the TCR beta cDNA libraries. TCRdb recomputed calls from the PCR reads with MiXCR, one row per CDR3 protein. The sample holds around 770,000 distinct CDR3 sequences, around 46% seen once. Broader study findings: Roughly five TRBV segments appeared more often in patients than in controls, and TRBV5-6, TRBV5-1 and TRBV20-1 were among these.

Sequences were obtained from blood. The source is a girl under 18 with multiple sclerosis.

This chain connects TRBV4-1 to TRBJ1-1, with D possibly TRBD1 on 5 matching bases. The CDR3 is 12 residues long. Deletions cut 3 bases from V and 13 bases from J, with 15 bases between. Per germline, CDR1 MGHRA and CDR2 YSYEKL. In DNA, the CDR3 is TGCGCCAGCAGCCAGATCCCAGGGCCCGGTTTCTTT. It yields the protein CASSQIPGPGFF.

The CDR3 is CSVDGREKNEQYF. The CDR3, as DNA: TGCAGCGTCGATGGGCGGGAAAAAAACGAGCAGTACTTC. The chain couples TRBV29-1 to TRBJ2-7; D is possibly TRBD2 (6 bases). The CDR3 contains 13 residues. Per the germline V gene, CDR1 is SQVTM and CDR2 is ANQGSEA. Trimming took 6 bases from V and 5 from J, leaving 17 bases between them.

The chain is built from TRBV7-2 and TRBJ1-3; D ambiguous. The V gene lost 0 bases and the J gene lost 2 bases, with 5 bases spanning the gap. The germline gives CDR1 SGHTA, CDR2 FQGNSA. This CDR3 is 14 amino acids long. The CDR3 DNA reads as TGTGCCAGCAGCTTAGCAGGGACTGGAAACACCATATATTTT. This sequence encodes CASSLAGTGNTIYF.

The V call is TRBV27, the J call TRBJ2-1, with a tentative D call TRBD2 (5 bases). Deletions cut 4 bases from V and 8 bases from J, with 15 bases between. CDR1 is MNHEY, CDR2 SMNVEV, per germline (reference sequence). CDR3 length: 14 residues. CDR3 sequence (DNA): TGTGCCAGCAGTTCCCCTAGGCAGAGGGATGAGCAGTTCTTC. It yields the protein CASSSPRQRDEQFF.

The DNA of the CDR3 is TGTGCCAGCAGCCAAGGGGAAGTGCAGTACTTC. It encodes CASSQGEVQYF. J is TRBJ2-5 and V is TRBV14; no clear D. Germline loops: CDR1 SGHDN, CDR2 FVKESK. The CDR3 loop spans 11 amino acids. V gave up 1 base and J gave up 11 bases, with 8 bases separating them.

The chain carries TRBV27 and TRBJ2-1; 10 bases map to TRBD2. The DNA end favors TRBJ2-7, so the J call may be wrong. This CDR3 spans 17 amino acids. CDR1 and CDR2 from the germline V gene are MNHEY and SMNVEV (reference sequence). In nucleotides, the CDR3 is TGTGCCAGCAGTCATTCTAGCGGGAGCCAGGTATGGGGTGAGCAGTACTTC. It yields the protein CASSHSSGSQVWGEQYF.

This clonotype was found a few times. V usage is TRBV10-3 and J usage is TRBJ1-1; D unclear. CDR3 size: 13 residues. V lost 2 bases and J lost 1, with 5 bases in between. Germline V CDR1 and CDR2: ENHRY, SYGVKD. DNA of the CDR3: TGTGCCATCAGTGAGGGCAGGAACACTGAAGCTTTCTTT. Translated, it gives CAISEGRNTEAFF.

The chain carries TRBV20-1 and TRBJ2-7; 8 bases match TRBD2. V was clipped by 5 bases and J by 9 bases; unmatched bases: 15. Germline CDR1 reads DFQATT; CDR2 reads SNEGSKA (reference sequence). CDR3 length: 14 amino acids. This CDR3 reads CSAGPGLDSAGQYF. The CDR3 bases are TGCAGTGCTGGGCCGGGACTAGATTCCGCCGGGCAGTACTTC.

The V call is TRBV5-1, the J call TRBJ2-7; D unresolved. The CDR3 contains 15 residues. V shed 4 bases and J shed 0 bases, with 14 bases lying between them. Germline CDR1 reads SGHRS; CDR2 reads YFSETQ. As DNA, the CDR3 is TGCGCCAGCAGCCCCTCTAGATGGAGCTCCTACGAGCAGTACTTC. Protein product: CASSPSRWSSYEQYF.

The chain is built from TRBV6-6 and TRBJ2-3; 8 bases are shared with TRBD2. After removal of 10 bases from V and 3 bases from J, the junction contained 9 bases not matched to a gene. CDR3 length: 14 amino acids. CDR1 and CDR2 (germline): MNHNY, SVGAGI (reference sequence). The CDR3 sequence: CAIGPLAETDTQYF. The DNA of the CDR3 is TGTGCCATAGGTCCACTAGCGGAAACAGATACGCAGTATTTT.